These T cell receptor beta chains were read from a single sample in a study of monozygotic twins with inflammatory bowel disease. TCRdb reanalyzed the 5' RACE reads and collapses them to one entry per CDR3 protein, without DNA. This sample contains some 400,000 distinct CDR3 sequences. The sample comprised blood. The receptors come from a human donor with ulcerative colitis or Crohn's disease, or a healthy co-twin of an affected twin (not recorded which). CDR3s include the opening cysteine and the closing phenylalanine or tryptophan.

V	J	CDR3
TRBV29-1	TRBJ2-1	CSVHRGRDEQFF
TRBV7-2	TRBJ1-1	CASSLLILPTTEAFF
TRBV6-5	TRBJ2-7	CASSYDPGTAYEQYF
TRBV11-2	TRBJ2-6	CASSHGQGALSTGANVLTF
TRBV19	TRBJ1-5	CASSVGTANSNQPQHF
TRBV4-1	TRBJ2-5	CASSQDRGRQETQYF
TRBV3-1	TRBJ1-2	CASSQDAVQPYGYTF
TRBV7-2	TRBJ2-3	CASRLSGTDTDTQYF
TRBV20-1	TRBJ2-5	CSASTAGEVQETQYF
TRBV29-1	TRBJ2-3	CSVSGLLRTDTQYF
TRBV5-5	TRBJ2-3	CASSEQDRSTDTQYF
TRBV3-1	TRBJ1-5	CASSQGRGNQPQHF
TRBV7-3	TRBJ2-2	CASSLSAGAVGELFF
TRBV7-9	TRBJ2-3	CASNRYYRGVTDTQYF
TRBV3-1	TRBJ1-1	CASSQAGTGGSEAFF
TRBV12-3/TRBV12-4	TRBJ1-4	CASSLRGAEEKLFF
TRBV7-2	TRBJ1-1	CASSLRQGMDEAFF
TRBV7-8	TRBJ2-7	CASRRAGNTYEQYF
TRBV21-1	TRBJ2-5	CASSKERAPDGSPGGGETQYF
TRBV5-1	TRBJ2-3	CASMKDTRTDTQYF
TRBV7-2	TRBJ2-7	CVSSLTHYEQYF
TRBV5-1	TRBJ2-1	CASSLGLQGPVSYNEQFF
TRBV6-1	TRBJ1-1	CASSHPGPANTEAFF
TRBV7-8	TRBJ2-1	CASSLTGGVGTSSYNEQFF
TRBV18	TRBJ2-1	CASSSAGGPRNEQFF
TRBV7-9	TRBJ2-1	CASSPTEGAYNEQFF
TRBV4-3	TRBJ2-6	CPNRRRGKHCGANVLTF
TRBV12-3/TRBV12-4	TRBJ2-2	CASSLPQDGTGELFF
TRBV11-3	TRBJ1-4	CASSPSLGGRCNEKLFF
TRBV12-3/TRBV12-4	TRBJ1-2	CASTLGGTGGRNTF
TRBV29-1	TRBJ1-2	CSVETGTAYGYTF
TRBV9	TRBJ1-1	CASSASSGTANTEAFF
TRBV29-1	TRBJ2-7	CSVDDATYEQYF
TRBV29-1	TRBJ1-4	CSALFPGHNEKLFF
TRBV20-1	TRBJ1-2	CGANTQGSYGYTF
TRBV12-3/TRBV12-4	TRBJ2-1	CASSSAEGTSGYNEQFF
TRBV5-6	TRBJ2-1	CASSWTTGGSNEQFF
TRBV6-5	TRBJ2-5	CASSYLMTGRETQYF
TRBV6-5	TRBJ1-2	CASSYTERPLGGYTF